The 3 T cell receptor beta chains presented below share a single source sample, sequenced in a study of shared clonotypes between healthy human individuals. Profiled with immunoSEQ multiplex PCR; TCRdb holds only in-frame clones, not every one. The sample lists roughly 1 million clones; more than 75% were seen once. Sequenced sample: memory CD4+ T cells from PBMCs. As for subset: CD45RA-negative fraction. The receptors were gathered from a man between 18 and 29 years old in good health. Some clones in this sample may be carry-over from other donors' samples.

The genes are TRBV9 and TRBJ1-1; 7 bases align to TRBD1. Germline CDR1 and CDR2: SGDLS and YYNGEE. The CDR3 extends over 18 amino acids. V trimming: 0 bases; J trimming: 7 bases; junction bases outside the gene matches: 18. CDR3 residues: CASSVAATWGRGAGEAFF. In DNA form, the CDR3 reads TGTGCCAGCAGCGTAGCAGCCACCTGGGGCAGGGGGGCCGGTGAAGCTTTCTTT.

This chain connects TRBV10-3 to TRBJ2-6; the D gene is possibly TRBD1 (7 bases). The CDR3 contains 18 residues. Germline-derived CDR1 and CDR2 are ENHRY and SYGVKD. The germline V and J ends were trimmed by 3 bases and 0 bases, with 15 bases remaining between them. This chain's CDR3 is CAISEQQGTSSGANVLTF. Written as DNA, the CDR3 is TGTGCCATCAGTGAACAACAGGGGACTTCCTCTGGGGCCAACGTCCTGACTTTC.

The CDR3: CASSLEGLSNQPQHF. In DNA form, the CDR3 reads TGTGCCAGCAGTTTGGAGGGACTCAGCAATCAGCCCCAGCATTTT. The chain uses TRBV27 and TRBJ1-5, with a possible D match to TRBD1 (5 bases). This CDR3 spans 15 amino acids. V gave up 3 bases and J gave up 1 base, with 10 bases separating them. CDR1 and CDR2 (germline): MNHEY, SMNVEV (reference sequence).